This passage covers 17 T cell receptor beta chains from one sample sequenced in a study of T cell responses to AZD1222 COVID-19 vaccine. Clones were read by immunoSEQ multiplex PCR, and TCRdb kept only the in-frame ones, dropping some. The repertoire holds some 160,000 clones, with around nine tenths as singletons. This specimen consisted of peripheral blood, obtained on day 0 of AZD1222 vaccination. The receptor set was obtained from an adult in good health.

The chain carries TRBV4-2 and TRBJ1-2; D is uncertain. The CDR3 loop spans 17 amino acids. Between the trimmed V and J ends, which lost 1 base and 4 bases, there was a span of 19 bases. Germline V lookup: CDR1 LGHNA, CDR2 YNFKEQ. The CDR3 reads CASSQGDAWSDGYGYTF. The CDR3 DNA is TGTGCCAGCAGCCAAGGAGATGCATGGTCTGACGGCTATGGCTACACCTTC.

The chain employs TRBV3-1 (or the pseudogene TRBV3-2) and TRBJ2-3, with 7 bases matching TRBD1. Germline V gives CDR1 LGHDT, CDR2 YNNKEL (reference sequence). The CDR3 runs 17 residues. J gave up 1 base and V 0 bases, and 7 bases lay outside the gene matches. CDR3 bases: TGTGCCAGCAGCCAAGATTACCGGGACAGAGGCACAGATACGCAGTATTTT. Its protein product is CASSQDYRDRGTDTQYF.

V usage is TRBV30 and J usage is TRBJ1-1, with D hard to call. The CDR3 sequence is 13 residues long. Trimming pared 4 bases from V and 1 base from J, leaving 10 bases between. Germline V CDR1 and CDR2: GTSNPN, SVGIG (reference sequence). This chain's CDR3 is CAWKPSKNTEAFF. The CDR3 nucleotides are TGTGCCTGGAAGCCCTCTAAGAACACTGAAGCTTTCTTT.

V gene TRBV29-1 combines with J gene TRBJ1-2; D may be TRBD1 (5 bases). In germline, CDR1 is SQVTM, CDR2 ANQGSEA. The CDR3 sequence is 11 residues long. Trimming took off 8 bases at V and 2 bases at J, with 9 bases between the two ends. CDR3 loop: CSTSGNYGYTF. The CDR3 DNA reads as TGCAGCACCTCAGGGAACTATGGCTACACCTTC. The full variable domain, with the rest looked up from reference TRBV29-1 and TRBJ1-2, is SAVISQKPSRDICQRGTSLTIQCQVDSQVTMMFWYRQQPGQSLTLIATANQGSEATYESGFVIDKFPISRPNLTFSTLTVSNMSPEDSSIYLCSTSGNYGYTFGSGTRLTVV.

The CDR3 reads CASSTGINYGYTF. The CDR3 DNA is TGTGCCAGTAGTACCGGGATTAACTATGGCTACACCTTC. V is TRBV19 and J is TRBJ1-2; D call uncertain. The CDR3 extends over 13 amino acids. CDR1 is LNHDA, CDR2 SQIVND, per germline (reference sequence). V was cut by 4 bases and J by 1 base, with 7 bases left in between.

J is TRBJ1-1 and V is TRBV5-5, with D perhaps TRBD1 (5 bases). Trimming took 2 bases from V and 0 from J, leaving 11 bases between them. Looked up from germline, CDR1 is SGHKS and CDR2 is YYEKEE (reference sequence). This CDR3 contains 15 residues. The CDR3 DNA sequence: TGTGCCAGCAGCTTCGGATACAGGCTGAACACTGAAGCTTTCTTT. This gives the protein CASSFGYRLNTEAFF. Drawing the rest from reference TRBV5-5 and TRBJ1-1, the complete variable domain is DAGVTQSPTHLIKTRGQQVTLRCSPISGHKSVSWYQQVLGQGPQFIFQYYEKEERGRGNFPDRFSARQFPNYSSELNVNALLLGDSALYLCASSFGYRLNTEAFFGQGTRLTVV.

The V and J genes are TRBV6-2 or TRBV6-3 and TRBJ2-7, with D hard to call. V was pared by 4 bases and J by 3 bases, with 10 bases between. The CDR3 totals 13 residues. Germline loops: CDR1 MNHEY, CDR2 SVGEGT. CDR3 loop: CASSLAVDYEQYF. The CDR3 nucleotides read TGTGCCAGCAGTTTGGCAGTTGACTACGAGCAGTACTTC.

V is TRBV6-5 and J is TRBJ2-7, with TRBD1 matching over 8 bases. Germline-derived CDR1 and CDR2 are MNHEY and SVGAGI. The V and J ends lost 6 bases and 0 bases, in that order; junction bases with no gene match: 7. The CDR3 has 15 amino acids. The CDR3 loop is CASSPGQGSSYEQYF. CDR3 DNA: TGTGCCAGCAGCCCCGGACAGGGTAGCTCCTACGAGCAGTACTTC.

The CDR3 bases are TGTGCCACCAGCCTAACCGGATCAACTAATGAAAAACTGTTTTTT. It encodes CATSLTGSTNEKLFF. This chain joins TRBV15 and TRBJ1-4; D call uncertain. V lost 5 bases and J 0 bases, leaving 10 bases between the germline ends. Germline V gene data show CDR1 as LNHNV and CDR2 as YYDKDF (reference sequence). CDR3 size: 15 residues.

The chain's CDR3 is CSVDRDRLGYTF. The CDR3 DNA follows: TGCAGCGTTGATAGGGACAGACTTGGCTACACCTTC. The rearrangement links TRBV29-1 to TRBJ1-2, with TRBD1 identical over 7 bases. There are 12 residues in the CDR3. V shed 3 bases, J shed 7 bases, and the junction held 5 bases outside the gene matches. Germline V gene data show CDR1 as SQVTM and CDR2 as ANQGSEA.

CDR3 sequence (DNA): TGTGCCAGCAGCGTAGGGACAGGGGCGTCCGACACTGAAGCTTTCTTT. It translates to CASSVGTGASDTEAFF. This rearrangement joins TRBV9 to TRBJ1-1; 9 bases fit TRBD1. V dropped 0 bases and J dropped 3; count of bases not matched to a gene: 6. Germline V gives CDR1 SGDLS, CDR2 YYNGEE. The CDR3 totals 16 residues. Full variable domain (rest looked up from reference TRBV9 and TRBJ1-1): DSGVTQTPKHLITATGQRVTLRCSPRSGDLSVYWYQQSLDQGLQFLIQYYNGEERAKGNILERFSAQQFPDLHSELNLSSLELGDSALYFCASSVGTGASDTEAFFGQGTRLTVV.

V usage is TRBV15 and J usage is TRBJ1-5; D is unclear. The CDR3 totals 14 residues. Germline V CDR1 and CDR2: LNHNV, YYDKDF (reference sequence). V lost 1 base and J 5 bases, leaving 9 bases between the germline ends. The CDR3 is CATSRGGPDQPQHF. CDR3 coding DNA: TGTGCCACCAGCAGAGGAGGGCCCGATCAGCCCCAGCATTTT.

This rearrangement joins TRBV28 to TRBJ1-6; D unresolved. V shed 2 bases and J shed 6 bases, with 14 bases lying between them. The germline gives CDR1 MDHEN, CDR2 SYDVKM. The CDR3 covers 16 residues. The chain's CDR3 is CASSLTPPAFNSPLHF. The CDR3 nucleotides read TGTGCCAGCAGTTTAACCCCCCCGGCCTTTAATTCACCCCTCCACTTT.

The V gene is TRBV28, the J gene TRBJ2-3; a possible D gene is TRBD1 (6 bases). V lost 6 bases to trimming and J lost 4 bases, with 14 bases between them. This CDR3 region has 14 residues. CDR1 MDHEN and CDR2 SYDVKM come from the germline V gene. The CDR3 is CASREAGDADTQYF. The CDR3 DNA reads TGTGCCAGCAGGGAGGCAGGGGACGCAGATACGCAGTATTTT. Full variable domain (missing parts from reference TRBV28 and TRBJ2-3): DVKVTQSSRYLVKRTGEKVFLECVQDMDHENMFWYRQDPGLGLRLIYFSYDVKMKEKGDIPEGYSVSREKKERFSLILESASTNQTSMYLCASREAGDADTQYFGPGTRLTVL.

This chain connects TRBV9 to TRBJ1-6, with D possibly being TRBD1 (6 bases). The CDR3 consists of 16 residues. The V gene lost 7 bases and the J gene lost 0 bases, with 14 bases spanning the gap. Germline V gives CDR1 SGDLS, CDR2 YYNGEE. CDR3 nucleotide sequence: TGTGCCAGCGCACGAGGGGGGAGCTCCTATAATTCACCCCTCCACTTT. This translates into CASARGGSSYNSPLHF.

V is TRBV7-2 and J is TRBJ1-1; D unclear. The CDR3 covers 15 residues. V lost 0 bases and J lost 0, with 8 bases in between. Germline CDR1 reads SGHTA; CDR2 reads FQGNSA. CDR3 sequence: CASSLARTVNTEAFF. Here the CDR3 DNA reads TGTGCCAGCAGCTTAGCACGGACGGTGAACACTGAAGCTTTCTTT.

This sequence joins TRBV5-5 and TRBJ2-5, with 11 bases that match TRBD2. V was clipped by 4 bases and J by 4 bases; unmatched bases: 12. The germline gives CDR1 SGHKS, CDR2 YYEKEE (reference sequence). The CDR3 sequence is 17 residues long. CDR3 sequence reads: CASSPGSLAGDGETQYF. The CDR3 region has the DNA TGTGCCAGCAGCCCGGGGTCACTAGCGGGGGACGGAGAGACCCAGTACTTC.